Each of the 23 T cell receptor beta chains below was sequenced from the same sample in a study of cytomegalovirus exposure and HLA in healthy donors. Primers: 60 Vbeta forward and 13 Jbeta reverse. Produced via immunoSEQ multiplex PCR; TCRdb's table is partial and in-frame only. The sample holds roughly 38,000 clones, around nine tenths seen once. The sample was PBMCs. These receptors all stem from a woman aged 18-29 years in good health and CMV-seronegative.

This clone was counted a single time. The CDR3 DNA sequence: TGTGCCAGCAGTTGGGGGACAGGGGTACTTCCCGGGGAGCTGTTTTTT. Translating gives CASSWGTGVLPGELFF. The chain combines TRBV27 with TRBJ2-2, with TRBD1 matching over 10 bases. J was trimmed by 6 bases and V by 4 bases; bases with no gene match: 8. The germline gives CDR1 MNHEY, CDR2 SMNVEV (reference sequence). The CDR3 extends over 16 amino acids.

This sequence joins TRBV6-1 and TRBJ2-7, with no clear D. V lost 6 bases to trimming and J lost 7 bases, with 19 bases between them. The CDR3 is made up of 14 amino acids. CDR1 is MNHNS and CDR2 is SASEGT in the germline V gene. CDR3: CASSRIDSTMEQYF. The DNA for the CDR3 is TGTGCCAGCAGCCGAATAGATAGTACGATGGAGCAGTACTTC.

This rearrangement joins TRBV28 to TRBJ1-2; 9 positions agree with TRBD1. V lost 8 bases to trimming and J lost 4 bases; unmatched junction nucleotides: 11. The germline CDR1 and CDR2 sequences are MDHEN and SYDVKM. The CDR3 covers 15 residues. The CDR3 is CASRDHPGQGYGYTF. Written as DNA, the CDR3 is TGTGCCAGCCGCGATCACCCGGGACAGGGCTATGGCTACACCTTC.

This clone has only a few counts. V is TRBV7-2 and J is TRBJ2-7; tentatively, D is TRBD2 (7 bases). V shed 10 bases and J shed 3 bases, with 25 bases lying between them. Germline assignment: CDR1 SGHTA and CDR2 FQGNSA. The CDR3 is made up of 16 amino acids. In DNA, the CDR3 is TGTGCCATCGTCCCCGGGGGGCTAGCGGACTTCTACGAGCAGTACTTC. This gives the protein CAIVPGGLADFYEQYF.

This rearrangement joins TRBV9 to TRBJ2-1; 15 bases fit TRBD2. This CDR3 is 18 amino acids long. With V trimmed by 7 bases and J by 0 bases, 8 bases remained unmatched. Germline V CDR1 and CDR2: SGDLS, YYNGEE. As DNA, the CDR3 is TGTGCCAGCTTAGGGACTAGCGGGAGGCCTAGCTCCTACAATGAGCAGTTCTTC. This gives the protein CASLGTSGRPSSYNEQFF.

This chain joins TRBV10-3 and TRBJ1-5; D is unresolved. V shed 4 bases and J shed 5 bases, with 15 bases lying between them. Germline loops: CDR1 ENHRY, CDR2 SYGVKD. The CDR3 has 15 residues. CDR3 loop: CAISAGGQLDQPQHF. DNA of the CDR3: TGTGCCATCAGTGCAGGAGGGCAGCTCGATCAGCCCCAGCATTTT.

CDR3 in DNA: TGTGCCAGCAGCTTGCGAGGGATTACCTACAATGAGCAGTTCTTC. Translated: CASSLRGITYNEQFF. The chain combines TRBV7-2 with TRBJ2-1, with a tentative D call TRBD2 (5 bases). The length of the CDR3 is 15 residues. Germline-derived CDR1 and CDR2 are SGHTA and FQGNSA. Trimming removed 3 bases at V and 2 bases at J, with 11 bases between.

This clone showed up just once. V usage is TRBV28 and J usage is TRBJ1-5; 7 bases fit TRBD1. The germline V gene encodes CDR1 MDHEN and CDR2 SYDVKM. With V trimmed by 6 bases and J by 2 bases, 19 bases remained unmatched. The CDR3 extends over 19 amino acids. As DNA, the CDR3 is TGTGCCAGCAGACCCACAGGGGCCAATTTTATGTTGGGCAATCAGCCCCAGCATTTT. It codes for CASRPTGANFMLGNQPQHF.

This clone was detected a few times. The CDR3 loop reads CASTRAGTGSYEQYF. CDR3 in DNA: TGTGCCAGCACTAGAGCCGGGACAGGGAGCTACGAGCAGTACTTC. The chain joins TRBV6-5 to TRBJ2-7; 9 bases are a match to TRBD1. The CDR3 loop spans 15 amino acids. Germline-derived CDR1 and CDR2 are MNHEY and SVGAGI. J lost 3 bases, V lost 7 bases, and 10 bases had no gene match.

This clone was detected a few times. The gene calls are TRBV28 and TRBJ2-7; 7 bases match TRBD2. V trimming: 3 bases; J trimming: 12 bases; junction bases outside the gene matches: 11. Germline lookup yields CDR1 MDHEN and CDR2 SYDVKM. The CDR3 loop spans 13 amino acids. CDR3 sequence (DNA): TGTGCCAGCAGTTTTGGTAGATCGACTAGCTTGTACTTC. Its protein is CASSFGRSTSLYF. Together with reference TRBV28 and TRBJ2-7, the CDR3 gives the full variable domain: DVKVTQSSRYLVKRTGEKVFLECVQDMDHENMFWYRQDPGLGLRLIYFSYDVKMKEKGDIPEGYSVSREKKERFSLILESASTNQTSMYLCASSFGRSTSLYFGPGTRLTVT.

The chain uses TRBV6-1 and TRBJ1-1; no clear D gene. Germline CDR1 reads MNHNS; CDR2 reads SASEGT. The V end lost 3 bases, the J end lost 0 bases, and 17 bases lay between the germline ends. The CDR3 contains 17 residues. This chain's CDR3 is CASSDRGGRVMNTEAFF. Written as DNA, the CDR3 is TGTGCCAGCAGTGATCGAGGCGGGAGGGTCATGAACACTGAAGCTTTCTTT.

CDR3 DNA sequence: TGCGCCAGCAGCTCAACGACCCGGGACAGGGGGCGTAACACTGAAGCTTTCTTT. This translates into CASSSTTRDRGRNTEAFF. The rearrangement uses TRBV5-1 and TRBJ1-1; 12 bases are shared with TRBD1. Trimming at V came to 3 bases and at J to 2 bases, leaving 11 bases not matched to a gene. The CDR3 loop spans 18 amino acids. Germline CDR1 is SGHRS and CDR2 is YFSETQ. Full variable domain (missing parts from reference TRBV5-1 and TRBJ1-1): KAGVTQTPRYLIKTRGQQVTLSCSPISGHRSVSWYQQTPGQGLQFLFEYFSETQRNKGNFPGRFSGRQFSNSRSEMNVSTLELGDSALYLCASSSTTRDRGRNTEAFFGQGTRLTVV.

This clone was counted a few times. The chain carries TRBV27 and TRBJ2-7, with 8 bases identical to TRBD2. Germline assignment: CDR1 MNHEY and CDR2 SMNVEV (reference sequence). J was trimmed by 2 bases and V by 2 bases; bases with no gene match: 5. The CDR3 length is 15 residues. CDR3 residues: CASSLHYSGTYEQYF. The CDR3 DNA is TGTGCCAGCAGTTTACATTATAGCGGGACCTACGAGCAGTACTTC.

The chain couples TRBV25-1 to TRBJ2-1; possible D gene TRBD2, 5 bases. Per the germline V gene, CDR1 is MGHDK and CDR2 is SYGVNS. The V and J ends lost 1 base and 6 bases respectively, with 22 bases between them. The CDR3 has 18 amino acids. CDR3 protein: CASSELNWVAGRANEQFF. The CDR3 region has the DNA TGTGCCAGCAGTGAATTAAATTGGGTGGCGGGTCGGGCCAATGAGCAGTTCTTC.

CDR3 DNA: TGTGCCAGCGGAGGGACTTGGGGCTATGGCTACACCTTC. The encoded protein is CASGGTWGYGYTF. This chain uses TRBV27 with TRBJ1-2, with D possibly TRBD1 on 5 matching bases. Per germline, CDR1 MNHEY and CDR2 SMNVEV (reference sequence). The CDR3 extends over 13 amino acids. Deletions cut 8 bases from V and 4 bases from J, with 14 bases between.

The chain combines TRBV28 with TRBJ1-1; 10 bases fit TRBD1. The ends lost 1 base at V and 1 base at J; junction bases unmatched: 15. CDR3 length equals 20 residues. Germline loops: CDR1 MDHEN, CDR2 SYDVKM. The CDR3: CASSLYHRGTGEGRNTEAFF. DNA for the CDR3: TGTGCCAGCAGTTTATATCATCGTGGGACAGGGGAGGGCAGGAACACTGAAGCTTTCTTT.

The V and J genes are TRBV2 and TRBJ1-2; 8 bases are a match to TRBD1. Trimming cost V 6 bases and J 4 bases; bases outside gene matches: 7. The CDR3 covers 14 residues. Germline V gene data show CDR1 as SNHLY and CDR2 as FYNNEI. The CDR3 here is CASSRQGTSYGYTF. The CDR3 DNA reads as TGTGCCAGCAGCAGACAGGGGACCTCCTATGGCTACACCTTC.

This clone is a singleton in its sample. The V call is TRBV5-1, the J call TRBJ2-7, with D tentatively TRBD1 (6 bases). The CDR3 covers 14 residues. CDR1 is SGHRS and CDR2 is YFSETQ in the germline V gene. Trimming cost V 4 bases and J 1 base, with 12 bases left between them. This CDR3 is CASSPWDKSYEQYF. CDR3 nucleotide sequence: TGCGCCAGCAGCCCCTGGGACAAATCCTACGAGCAGTACTTC.

As DNA, the CDR3 is TGTGCCAGCAGCTTGCTAACCACTGACACTGAAGCTTTCTTT. Its translation: CASSLLTTDTEAFF. The chain combines TRBV5-5 with TRBJ1-1; no clear D gene. Per germline, CDR1 SGHKS and CDR2 YYEKEE (reference sequence). This CDR3 is 14 amino acids long. V was pared by 1 base and J by 3 bases, with 10 bases between.

The chain couples TRBV4-1 to TRBJ2-5; 8 nucleotides match TRBD1. Trimming removed 0 bases from V and 5 bases from J; junction bases left unmatched: 8. This CDR3 contains 16 residues. Germline V CDR1 and CDR2: MGHRA, YSYEKL. The CDR3 loop is CASSQDLGTGWETQYF. Here the CDR3 DNA reads TGCGCCAGCAGCCAAGATCTCGGGACAGGATGGGAGACCCAGTACTTC.

The V and J genes are TRBV5-4 and TRBJ1-1, with D hard to call. This CDR3 spans 13 amino acids. Germline-derived CDR1 and CDR2 are SGHNT and YYREEE (reference sequence). V lost 5 bases and J 1 base, leaving 9 bases between the germline ends. The CDR3 nucleotides are TGTGCCAGCAGGCCAACTACGAACACTGAAGCTTTCTTT. The encoded protein is CASRPTTNTEAFF. The full variable domain, its missing parts supplied by reference TRBV5-4 and TRBJ1-1, is ETGVTQSPTHLIKTRGQQVTLRCSSQSGHNTVSWYQQALGQGPQFIFQYYREEENGRGNFPPRFSGLQFPNYSSELNVNALELDDSALYLCASRPTTNTEAFFGQGTRLTVV.

V usage is TRBV30 and J usage is TRBJ1-2, with TRBD1 matching 8 bases. Germline assignment: CDR1 GTSNPN and CDR2 SVGIG (reference sequence). CDR3 length equals 16 residues. J gave up 8 bases and V 0 bases, and 14 bases lay outside the gene matches. The CDR3 region is CAWSVLGQGEGKGYTF. The CDR3 DNA is TGTGCCTGGAGTGTACTTGGACAGGGTGAGGGGAAAGGCTACACCTTC.

The CDR3 DNA reads TGTGCCAGTAGTATACCCGACAAAGCATACTTCACCAAAAACATTCAGTACTTC. This codes for CASSIPDKAYFTKNIQYF. The gene calls are TRBV19 and TRBJ2-4; no reliable D call. Trimming stripped 2 bases from V and 2 bases from J, with 19 bases between. Germline assignment: CDR1 LNHDA and CDR2 SQIVND (reference sequence). This CDR3 is built from 18 residues.